The next 6 T cell receptor beta chains were all read from a single sample in a study of glioma-infiltrating T cells after dendritic cell vaccination. Assay used: immunoSEQ multiplex PCR; TCRdb lists only in-frame clones, some missing. In the table there are about 92,000 clones, around 86% of which are singletons. This specimen consisted of blood, obtained before dendritic cell vaccination. These receptors all come from a human donor with glioblastoma.

The chain is built from TRBV30 and TRBJ2-1; D might be TRBD2 (5 bases). The V and J ends lost 5 bases and 5 bases respectively, with 16 bases between them. Germline assignment: CDR1 GTSNPN and CDR2 SVGIG (reference sequence). The CDR3 contains 14 residues. This CDR3 reads CAWDERTFHNEQFF. CDR3 nucleotide sequence: TGTGCCTGGGACGAACGGACTTTCCACAATGAGCAGTTCTTC.

The CDR3 loop is CAWTVPGFGRAGEQFF. CDR3 nucleotides: TGTGCCTGGACCGTCCCGGGATTCGGGAGGGCCGGAGAGCAGTTCTTC. The chain is built from TRBV30 and TRBJ2-1; TRBD2 matches at 8 bases. V trimming: 4 bases; J trimming: 10 bases; junction bases outside the gene matches: 18. The CDR3 is 16 residues long. CDR1 is GTSNPN and CDR2 is SVGIG in the germline V gene (reference sequence).

The chain couples TRBV7-9 to TRBJ1-5; 9 bases align to TRBD1. This CDR3 comprises 14 residues. J gave up 7 bases and V 4 bases, and 5 bases lay outside the gene matches. CDR1 and CDR2 (germline): SEHNR, FQNEAQ (reference sequence). CDR3 coding DNA: TGTGCCAGCAGCTCCCGGGACAGGGACCAGCCCCAGCATTTT. The encoded protein is CASSSRDRDQPQHF.

The chain links TRBV29-1 to TRBJ2-2; 12 bases are a match to TRBD2. The germline CDR1 and CDR2 sequences are SQVTM and ANQGSEA. The length of the CDR3 is 16 residues. J lost 1 base, V lost 7 bases, and 7 bases had no gene match. The CDR3 here is CSAILAGGLNTGELFF. DNA of the CDR3: TGCAGCGCCATCCTAGCGGGGGGGCTGAACACCGGGGAGCTGTTTTTT.

The chain carries TRBV4-3 and TRBJ2-5; no definite D call. TRBJ2-7 explains the end of the DNA better; the J call may be wrong. The CDR3 is made up of 17 amino acids. The germline V gene has CDR1 LGHNA and CDR2 YSLEER. CDR3 residues: CASSQPPPWRGKHEQYF. CDR3 DNA sequence: TGCGCCAGCAGCCAACCACCGCCTTGGCGAGGTAAACACGAGCAGTACTTC.

The chain combines TRBV9 with TRBJ2-7; 13 nucleotides match TRBD2. CDR1 and CDR2 (germline): SGDLS, YYNGEE. The CDR3 sequence is 16 residues long. The V gene end was trimmed by 2 bases and the J gene end by 3 bases; junction bases not matched to a gene: 5. The CDR3 coding sequence is TGTGCCAGCAGCGTCCTCGGACTAGCGGGAGTCTACGAGCAGTACTTC. It translates to CASSVLGLAGVYEQYF.